What follows is one T cell receptor beta chain and its context. The antigen is unknown. Germline V gene data show CDR1 as MNHNY and CDR2 as SVGAGI (reference sequence). The CDR3 totals 14 residues. Trimming removed 6 bases at V and 3 bases at J, with 12 bases between. Method: immunoSEQ multiplex PCR; TCRdb's copy keeps in-frame clones and lacks some. The data hold 85,000 to 95,000 clones, with about 90% observed a single time. The source of the sample is a study of identifying expanded T cells in peripheral blood. Overall study results and limits: Variance in clone template counts between roughly two-week samples significantly increased with total template count across all healthy donors. Over two and four weeks, about 17 and 20 clones changed, versus around 1.2 between replicates.

No infections or other immune events were documented during collection. This chain joins TRBV6-6 and TRBJ1-3, with D perhaps matching TRBD1 (6 bases). The TCR sequence derives from a person aged 18 to 70 in good health. What was sequenced was blood. CDR3 sequence (DNA): TGTGCCAGCAGACAGGGAGGTGGTGGAAACACCATATATTTT. This codes for CASRQGGGGNTIYF.